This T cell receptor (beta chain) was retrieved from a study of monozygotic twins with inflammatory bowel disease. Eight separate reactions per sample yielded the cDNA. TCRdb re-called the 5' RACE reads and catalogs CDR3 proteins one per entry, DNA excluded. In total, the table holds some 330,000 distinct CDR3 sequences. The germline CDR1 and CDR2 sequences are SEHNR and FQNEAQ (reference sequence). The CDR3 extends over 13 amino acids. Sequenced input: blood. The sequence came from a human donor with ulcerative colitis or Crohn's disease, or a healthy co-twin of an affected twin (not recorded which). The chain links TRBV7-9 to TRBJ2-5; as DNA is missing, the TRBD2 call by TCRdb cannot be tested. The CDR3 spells CASRAAGGETQYF.